Described below is a single TCR beta chain sequence and its context. The antigen remains undetermined. This sample is drawn from a study of blood T cells in healthy people across ages. Using a J-beta primer mix together with a sample-barcoded 5' primer, a second PCR was run for roughly 6 to 11 cycles. TCRdb recomputed calls from the 5' RACE reads with MiXCR, one row per CDR3 protein. The table lists under 1,000,000 distinct CDR3 sequences, under 40% of them singletons. Study-wide results and limits: Older age coincided with a roughly linear decline in TCR beta diversity per million T cells.

Per-sample PBMC isolation yielded at least 6.5 million cells. This CDR3 region has 12 residues. From germline, CDR1 is SQVTM and CDR2 ANQGSEA. The chain carries TRBV29-1 and TRBJ2-5; D ambiguous. The sample consisted of blood. This TCR derives from a man aged 18 to 29 in good health. This chain's CDR3 is CSAPEIQETQYF. The CDR3 nucleotides are TGCAGTGCTCCGGAGATCCAAGAGACCCAGTACTTC.